The 25 T cell receptor beta chains below all came from one sample that was sequenced in a study of shared clonotypes between healthy human individuals. The data were produced by immunoSEQ multiplex PCR, yet TCRdb's version contains in-frame clones alone and is incomplete. The sample lists over a million clones; around 97% were seen once. The material sequenced was naive CD4+ T cells sorted from blood. Subset denoted: CD45RA+ positively selected. These receptors all come from a man aged 30-40 years in good health.

The chain uses TRBV19 and TRBJ1-1, with a tentative D call TRBD1 (6 bases). This CDR3 is 15 amino acids long. Germline V lookup: CDR1 LNHDA, CDR2 SQIVND (reference sequence). V gave up 7 bases and J gave up 3 bases, with 18 bases separating them. The CDR3 loop reads CASNPGTGRDTEAFF. DNA for the CDR3: TGTGCCAGTAACCCAGGAACAGGGCGGGACACTGAAGCTTTCTTT.

The chain couples TRBV11-2 to TRBJ2-1; D unresolved. The germline V and J ends were trimmed by 6 bases and 2 bases, with 11 bases remaining between them. The germline CDR1 and CDR2 sequences are SGHAT and FQNNGV. The CDR3 length is 14 residues. The chain's CDR3 is CASSRLEPYNEQFF. DNA of the CDR3: TGTGCCAGCAGTCGGCTGGAACCCTACAATGAGCAGTTCTTC.

V usage is TRBV10-3 and J usage is TRBJ2-1; D unresolved. The CDR3 extends over 13 amino acids. CDR1 and CDR2 from the germline V gene are ENHRY and SYGVKD. Trimming left V 5 bases short and J 9 bases short, with 14 bases between. CDR3 sequence reads: CAISWTDEREQFF. The CDR3 DNA is TGTGCCATCAGTTGGACCGACGAGCGTGAGCAGTTCTTC.

The rearrangement links TRBV6-5 to TRBJ2-7, with TRBD1 as a possible D gene (5 bases). The germline V and J ends were trimmed by 6 bases and 6 bases, with 15 bases remaining between them. This CDR3 is built from 13 residues. The germline V gene has CDR1 MNHEY and CDR2 SVGAGI. The CDR3 DNA follows: TGTGCCAGCAGCCTCGCAGGGTCCCCCGAGCAGTACTTC. Translating it yields CASSLAGSPEQYF.

The chain is built from TRBV27 and TRBJ1-5; D unclear. V gave up 7 bases and J gave up 4 bases, with 11 bases separating them. This CDR3 region has 13 residues. Germline V CDR1 and CDR2: MNHEY, SMNVEV (reference sequence). This chain's CDR3 is CASKLGRNQPQHF. As DNA, the CDR3 is TGTGCCAGCAAACTCGGAAGGAATCAGCCCCAGCATTTT.

The chain employs TRBV5-4 and TRBJ2-7, with a possible D match to TRBD1 (6 bases). The CDR3 extends over 16 amino acids. The germline V gene has CDR1 SGHNT and CDR2 YYREEE (reference sequence). The ends were cut back, 0 bases at V and 2 bases at J, with 15 bases in the middle. As DNA, the CDR3 is TGTGCCAGCAGCTTGGCCCCAGGGGTTTCCACCTACGAGCAGTACTTC. It is translated as CASSLAPGVSTYEQYF.

The chain combines TRBV5-1 with TRBJ2-1; a possible D gene is TRBD2 (6 bases). This CDR3 comprises 15 residues. In germline, CDR1 is SGHRS, CDR2 YFSETQ. V was cut by 4 bases and J by 4 bases, with 15 bases left in between. In DNA form, the CDR3 reads TGCGCCAGCAGCCCGACGCTAGCGAAATACAATGAGCAGTTCTTC. Protein sequence: CASSPTLAKYNEQFF.

The chain links TRBV5-1 to TRBJ2-2; 10 bases fit TRBD2. Germline CDR1 reads SGHRS; CDR2 reads YFSETQ. J lost 3 bases, V lost 4 bases, and 3 bases had no gene match. CDR3 size: 15 residues. The CDR3 spells CASSRGLADTGELFF. The CDR3, as DNA: TGCGCCAGCAGCCGAGGACTAGCGGACACCGGGGAGCTGTTTTTT. Full variable domain (remainder filled in from reference TRBV5-1 and TRBJ2-2): KAGVTQTPRYLIKTRGQQVTLSCSPISGHRSVSWYQQTPGQGLQFLFEYFSETQRNKGNFPGRFSGRQFSNSRSEMNVSTLELGDSALYLCASSRGLADTGELFFGEGSRLTVL.

This chain uses TRBV4-3 with TRBJ2-3; TRBD2 matches 15 bases. CDR1 and CDR2 from the germline V gene are LGHNA and YSLEER. Losses at the gene ends were 4 bases for V and 2 bases for J; bases not matched to a gene: 10. The CDR3 totals 19 residues. In DNA form, the CDR3 reads TGCGCCAGCAGCCCAGGACTAGCGGGAGGGCCGATCGTCACAGATACGCAGTATTTT. Translated: CASSPGLAGGPIVTDTQYF.

The V and J genes are TRBV25-1 and TRBJ1-2; TRBD1 aligns across 9 bases. The V and J ends lost 6 bases and 8 bases, in that order; junction bases with no gene match: 7. CDR3 length equals 13 residues. Germline V gene sequence: CDR1 MGHDK, CDR2 SYGVNS. The CDR3 DNA is TGTGCCAGCAGCCACGGGACAGGGAACGGCTACACCTTC. Encoded protein: CASSHGTGNGYTF.

The chain couples TRBV25-1 to TRBJ2-3; TRBD2 matches 11 bases. There are 16 residues in the CDR3. Germline CDR1 MGHDK, CDR2 SYGVNS. V shed 4 bases and J 3 bases; nucleotides not matched to a gene: 6. CDR3 region: CASSVGLAGSTDTQYF. The CDR3 nucleotides read TGTGCCAGCAGTGTCGGACTAGCGGGTTCTACAGATACGCAGTATTTT.

In nucleotides, the CDR3 is TGTGCCAGCAGCCCGGACAGGGCCCTTAGCAATCAGCCCCAGCATTTT. Translation: CASSPDRALSNQPQHF. The chain carries TRBV7-8 and TRBJ1-5; TRBD1 agrees at 8 bases. The CDR3 extends over 16 amino acids. The germline gives CDR1 SGHVS, CDR2 FQNEAQ. Trimming at V came to 5 bases and at J to 0 bases, leaving 6 bases not matched to a gene.

CDR3 DNA: TGTGCCAGCGCCCGGACAGACAATGAGCAGTTCTTC. Amino acids: CASARTDNEQFF. The V and J genes are TRBV27 and TRBJ2-1; D is possibly TRBD1 (6 bases). The CDR3 contains 12 residues. CDR1 MNHEY and CDR2 SMNVEV come from the germline V gene (reference sequence). V gave up 8 bases and J gave up 5 bases, with 10 bases separating them.

This rearrangement joins TRBV6-1 to TRBJ1-1; tentative D call: TRBD1 (5 bases). The CDR3 sequence is 13 residues long. The V end was cut by 4 bases, the J end by 4 bases, with 10 bases between. Germline V gene sequence: CDR1 MNHNS, CDR2 SASEGT. The CDR3 bases are TGTGCCAGCAGTGGGGGCCCAGGCACTGAAGCTTTCTTT. Translation gives CASSGGPGTEAFF.

This chain connects TRBV19 to TRBJ1-2; D unclear. V lost 7 bases to trimming and J lost 3 bases, with 12 bases between them. Per the germline V gene, CDR1 is LNHDA and CDR2 is SQIVND (reference sequence). This CDR3 has 13 amino acids. The CDR3 protein is CASKSWGYYGYTF. Here the CDR3 DNA reads TGTGCCAGTAAGAGTTGGGGATACTATGGCTACACCTTC.

This clone occurred once. Different DNA sequences within this sample yield the same CDR3. The V gene is TRBV28, the J gene TRBJ2-3; TRBD1 agrees at 8 bases. Germline CDR1 is MDHEN and CDR2 is SYDVKM. CDR3 size: 14 residues. V trimming: 5 bases; J trimming: 3 bases; junction bases outside the gene matches: 4. This CDR3 reads CASSGQGWTDTQYF. The CDR3 nucleotides read TGTGCCAGCAGTGGACAGGGATGGACAGATACGCAGTATTTT. Variable domain in full (rest from reference TRBV28 and TRBJ2-3): DVKVTQSSRYLVKRTGEKVFLECVQDMDHENMFWYRQDPGLGLRLIYFSYDVKMKEKGDIPEGYSVSREKKERFSLILESASTNQTSMYLCASSGQGWTDTQYFGPGTRLTVL.

The CDR3 is CASSVLGGYGYTF. CDR3 in DNA: TGTGCCAGCAGCGTATTGGGAGGGTATGGCTACACCTTC. The chain combines TRBV9 with TRBJ1-2; D is unclear. The CDR3 spans 13 residues. The germline V gene encodes CDR1 SGDLS and CDR2 YYNGEE. Deletions cut 1 base from V and 5 bases from J, with 9 bases between.

The sample holds a few counts of this clone. The sample carries other DNA sequences with the same CDR3. This chain uses TRBV29-1 with TRBJ1-1, with D tentatively TRBD1 (5 bases). There are 13 residues in the CDR3. V lost 6 bases and J lost 0, with 11 bases in between. Germline V lookup: CDR1 SQVTM, CDR2 ANQGSEA. CDR3 residues: CSVAGRMNTEAFF. The CDR3, as DNA: TGCAGCGTCGCGGGACGGATGAACACTGAAGCTTTCTTT.

The chain is built from TRBV5-1 and TRBJ1-2; unclear D gene. Trimming stripped 6 bases from V and 10 bases from J, with 25 bases between. CDR1 SGHRS and CDR2 YFSETQ come from the germline V gene. The CDR3 consists of 15 residues. The CDR3 sequence is CASTLAVAQPASYTF. The CDR3 nucleotides are TGCGCCAGCACCTTAGCCGTGGCCCAACCTGCATCCTACACCTTC.

The rearrangement links TRBV5-4 to TRBJ2-5; 15 nucleotides agree with TRBD2. The CDR3 extends over 15 amino acids. Germline CDR1 SGHNT, CDR2 YYREEE (reference sequence). The J segment lost 5 bases and the V segment lost 6 bases, leaving 5 bases of the junction unmatched. CDR3: CASNIGLAGGETQYF. The CDR3 DNA follows: TGTGCCAGCAATATCGGACTAGCGGGAGGGGAGACCCAGTACTTC.

J is TRBJ2-7 and V is TRBV5-1; D possibly corresponds to TRBD2 (7 bases). Germline values: CDR1 SGHRS, CDR2 YFSETQ. V was cut by 4 bases and J by 2 bases, with 16 bases left in between. CDR3 length: 15 amino acids. The DNA of the CDR3 is TGCGCCAGCAGCCGGGGGGCAGATACCACCTACGAGCAGTACTTC. Its translation is CASSRGADTTYEQYF.

The V gene is TRBV7-2, the J gene TRBJ1-4, with TRBD1 matching over 9 bases. Germline values: CDR1 SGHTA, CDR2 FQGNSA. CDR3 size: 14 residues. The V gene end was trimmed by 6 bases and the J gene end by 8 bases; junction bases not matched to a gene: 7. The CDR3 is CASSSDRGAEKLFF. CDR3 DNA: TGTGCCAGCAGTTCGGACAGGGGCGCGGAAAAACTGTTTTTT.

This chain connects TRBV6-5 to TRBJ2-1; possible D gene TRBD2, 6 bases. The CDR3 has 15 amino acids. Between the trimmed V and J ends, which lost 6 bases and 3 bases, there was a span of 15 bases. Germline V gene lookup returns CDR1 MNHEY and CDR2 SVGAGI. The CDR3 is CASSSGTSHYNEQFF. The CDR3 nucleotides are TGTGCCAGCAGCTCCGGGACTTCACACTACAATGAGCAGTTCTTC.

This clone was detected once. V usage is TRBV5-1 and J usage is TRBJ2-3; 11 positions match TRBD2. Germline CDR1 and CDR2: SGHRS and YFSETQ. V trimming: 4 bases; J trimming: 2 bases; junction bases outside the gene matches: 3. The CDR3 runs to 15 residues. As DNA, the CDR3 is TGCGCCAGCAGCCCGACTAGCGGGGTCACAGATACGCAGTATTTT. This sequence encodes CASSPTSGVTDTQYF.

The gene calls are TRBV7-2 and TRBJ1-3; perhaps TRBD1 as D (6 bases). Trimming left V 4 bases short and J 0 bases short, with 16 bases between. The CDR3 covers 17 residues. The V gene's germline CDR1 is SGHTA and CDR2 FQGNSA. The CDR3 region is CASSYRAYRDSGNTIYF. The CDR3 DNA follows: TGTGCCAGCAGCTATAGGGCATACAGGGACTCTGGAAACACCATATATTTT.